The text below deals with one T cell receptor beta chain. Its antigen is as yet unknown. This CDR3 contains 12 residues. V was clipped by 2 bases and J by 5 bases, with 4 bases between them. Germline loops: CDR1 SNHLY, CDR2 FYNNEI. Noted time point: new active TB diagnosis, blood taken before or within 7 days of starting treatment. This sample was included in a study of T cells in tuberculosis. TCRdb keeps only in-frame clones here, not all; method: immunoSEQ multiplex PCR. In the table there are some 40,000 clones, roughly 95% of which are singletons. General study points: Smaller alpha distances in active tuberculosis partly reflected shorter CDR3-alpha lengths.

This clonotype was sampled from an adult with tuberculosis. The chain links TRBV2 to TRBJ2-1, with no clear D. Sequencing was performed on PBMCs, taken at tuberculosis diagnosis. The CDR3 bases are TGTGCCAGCAGTGAACAAAACAATGAGCAGTTCTTC. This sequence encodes CASSEQNNEQFF.